The rows below give T cell receptor beta chains drawn from one sample of a study of blood T cell repertoires in COVID-19. Here immunoSEQ multiplex PCR was the method, and the copy in TCRdb shows in-frame clones only, minus some. Here the sample spans 350,000 to 500,000 clones, around nine tenths being singletons. Specimen: PBMCs or T cells enriched from blood (not recorded which). The receptors shown here come from a woman aged 18-30 years who had been exposed to COVID-19. Each CDR3 is given with its conserved first and last residue. D genes are given only for firm matches. Some rows mark clone size as missing; the rest say once, few, many or name a class of expanded clone.

J gene,D gene,V gene,clone size,CDR3 DNA,CDR3 protein
TRBJ2-1,TRBD2,TRBV15,-,TGTGCCACCAGCAGAGCCGGACAGGGAGAATGGTTCAGCGGGAGGGTTGAGCAGTTCTTC,CATSRAGQGEWFSGRVEQFF
TRBJ2-3,-,TRBV3-1/TRBV3-2,-,TGTGCCAGCAGCCTAACTTCGAGTAGGTCCGAGCCGGGGGATACGCAGTATTTT,CASSLTSSRSEPGDTQYF
TRBJ2-4,TRBD2,TRBV3-1/TRBV3-2,once,TGTGCCAGCAGCCAAGATCTCCGGTTTACTAGCGGGTCCAAAAACATTCAGTACTTC,CASSQDLRFTSGSKNIQYF
TRBJ2-2,-,TRBV5-4,-,TGTGCCAGCAGACCCGATGAGCCGAACACCGGGGAGCTGTTTTTT,CASRPDEPNTGELFF
TRBJ2-5,-,TRBV11-2,-,TGTGCCAGCAGCCCATTCAGGGGCGGGGAGACCCAGTACTTC,CASSPFRGGETQYF
TRBJ2-1,-,TRBV29-1,-,TGCAGCGTTGAATCGGGACTCCAGCCGGGTGAGCAGTTCTTC,CSVESGLQPGEQFF
TRBJ1-1,-,TRBV2,-,TGTGCCGGGACACCATACCCCACTGAAGCTTTCTTT,CAGTPYPTEAFF
TRBJ2-1,-,TRBV29-1,-,TGCAGCGCCACCGGACAAATCTACAATGAGCAGTTCTTC,CSATGQIYNEQFF
TRBJ1-3,-,TRBV5-1,-,TGCGCCAGCAGCTGGGGAGCGGGAAGCTCTGGAAACACCATATATTTT,CASSWGAGSSGNTIYF
TRBJ2-7,-,TRBV11-1,-,TGTGCCAGCAGCCCTAACTACGAGCAGTACTTC,CASSPNYEQYF
TRBJ1-2,TRBD1,TRBV2,few,TGTGCCAGCGTGGGACAGAACTATGGCTACACCTTC,CASVGQNYGYTF
TRBJ2-3,TRBD2,TRBV4-2,-,TGTGCCAGCAGCCCACCCGGGGGGACCCTCACAGATACGCAGTATTTT,CASSPPGGTLTDTQYF
TRBJ1-1,TRBD1,TRBV10-2,once,TGCGCCAGCAGTTTACAGGGGCCTGAAGCTTTCTTT,CASSLQGPEAFF
TRBJ1-2,-,TRBV9,-,TGTGCCAGCAGCGTAGGCCAGGGGCTCATCTATGGCTACACCTTC,CASSVGQGLIYGYTF
TRBJ1-3,-,TRBV4-2,-,TGTGCCAGCGCCCGAGTCGAGGGAGGAAACACCATATATTTT,CASARVEGGNTIYF
TRBJ2-5,TRBD2,TRBV27,-,TGTGCCAGCAGTCCACTAGCGGGAGTGATGGTAAGGGCCCAAGAGACCCAGTACTTC,CASSPLAGVMVRAQETQYF
TRBJ2-7,-,TRBV27,-,TGTGCCAGCAGTTTAGACGGGTTTAAAGAGCAGTACTTC,CASSLDGFKEQYF
TRBJ2-5,-,TRBV29-1,-,TGCATTCAGGGGTATGGGGAGACCCAGTACTTC,CIQGYGETQYF
TRBJ1-5,-,TRBV28,once,TGTGCCAGCAGGCCCGGGGGGGGATCGGCAGCACGGCCCCAGCATTTT,CASRPGGGSAARPQHF
TRBJ2-7,TRBD2,TRBV7-9,-,TGTGCCAGCAGCTTAAATCTGGGGAGGGGCCTCGAGCAGTACTTC,CASSLNLGRGLEQYF
TRBJ2-5,-,TRBV5-4,-,TGTGCCAGCAGCTTGTTTGGCGGGGGCGCCCCTAGGACCCAGTACTTC,CASSLFGGGAPRTQYF
TRBJ2-7,TRBD2,TRBV10-3,few,TGTGCCATCAGGACTAGCGGGAGTGGATCCTACGAGCAGTACTTC,CAIRTSGSGSYEQYF
TRBJ2-7,-,TRBV5-6,-,TGTGCCAGCACCCTCAGCGGGTACGAGCAGTACTTC,CASTLSGYEQYF
TRBJ1-1,TRBD1,TRBV10-3,-,TGTGCCATCAGTGAATGGGGGACAGAAAGAGCTTTCTTT,CAISEWGTERAFF
TRBJ1-5,TRBD1,TRBV18,-,TGTGCCAGCTCACCACGTATCGGACAGGGGGTGGATCAGCCCCAGCATTTT,CASSPRIGQGVDQPQHF
TRBJ2-7,-,TRBV13,-,TGTGCCAGCAGCTTAGGACCAGCGAACTCCTACGAGCAGTACTTC,CASSLGPANSYEQYF
TRBJ1-3,TRBD1,TRBV11-3,-,TGTGCCAGCAGCTCGGACAGGGGGCGAGGAAACACCATATATTTT,CASSSDRGRGNTIYF
TRBJ1-1,-,TRBV18,-,TGTGCCAGCTCACCCGGGAGGGGGGGGAACACTGAAGCTTTCTTT,CASSPGRGGNTEAFF
TRBJ2-7,TRBD1,TRBV3-1/TRBV3-2,-,TGTGCCAGCAGCCACGGCCAGGGGGAGTACGAGCAGTACTTC,CASSHGQGEYEQYF
TRBJ1-4,TRBD1,TRBV5-4,-,TGTGCCAGCAACGAACAGGGGGCTGAAAAACTGTTTTTT,CASNEQGAEKLFF
TRBJ2-2,TRBD2,TRBV6-5,-,TGTGCCAGTGTGGCGGGGGGGAGCACCGGGGAGCTGTTTTTT,CASVAGGSTGELFF
TRBJ2-5,-,TRBV24-1,-,TGTGCCACGGGAACAGGGTATCCAGAGACCCAGTACTTC,CATGTGYPETQYF
TRBJ1-3,TRBD1,TRBV18,-,TGTGCCAGCTCACCCATTAACTTCGACAGGGCTGGAAACACCATATATTTT,CASSPINFDRAGNTIYF
TRBJ1-2,-,TRBV20-1,-,TGCAGTGCCCCTTATAATGGCTACACCTTC,CSAPYNGYTF
TRBJ1-1,TRBD1,TRBV12-3/TRBV12-4,-,TGTGCCAGCTTGACAGGGAAGAACACTGAAGCTTTCTTT,CASLTGKNTEAFF
TRBJ1-4,TRBD1,TRBV5-6,once,TGTGCCAGCAGCTTCACAGGGGGGGATAAAGGGAAACTGTTTTTT,CASSFTGGDKGKLFF
TRBJ2-3,TRBD2,TRBV7-2,-,TGTGCCAGCAGCACTAGCGGGAGGCCTACAGATACGCAGTATTTT,CASSTSGRPTDTQYF
TRBJ1-1,-,TRBV6-5,-,TGTGCCAGTACAAGAGGAGTGAACACTGAAGCTTTCTTT,CASTRGVNTEAFF
TRBJ2-1,-,TRBV14,-,TGTGCCAGCAGCCAGGCGACAGGCTCCACTTACAATGAGCAGTTCTTC,CASSQATGSTYNEQFF
TRBJ2-7,TRBD2,TRBV28,-,TGTGCCAGCAGTGCCGGACTAGCGGGAACCTACGAGCAGTACTTC,CASSAGLAGTYEQYF
TRBJ2-1,TRBD2,TRBV6-5,-,TGTGCCAGCAGTTACTTTACTAGCGGGCTCTACAATGAGCAGTTCTTC,CASSYFTSGLYNEQFF
TRBJ1-1,TRBD1,TRBV7-9,-,TGTGCCAGCAGCGCCCGGGACCAGGGGGGAGGTAATGAAGCTTTCTTT,CASSARDQGGGNEAFF
TRBJ1-3,-,TRBV5-4,-,TGTGCCAGCAGCTTGGAGGGGTCCTCTGGAAACACCATATATTTT,CASSLEGSSGNTIYF
TRBJ2-7,-,TRBV5-5,-,TGTGCCAGCAAATTGTGGACAGCAGCCTACGAGCAGTACTTC,CASKLWTAAYEQYF
TRBJ1-1,TRBD1,TRBV18,-,TGTGCCAGCTCGTCCCGACAGGGTGGAGATGAAGCTTTCTTT,CASSSRQGGDEAFF
TRBJ1-2,-,TRBV4-1,-,TGCGCCAGCAGCCAAGGGAGTCCCGCCTATGGCTACACCTTC,CASSQGSPAYGYTF
TRBJ2-1,-,TRBV7-8,few,TGTGCCAGCAGCTTAGAGGGACTGCCACTCTTC,CASSLEGLPLF
TRBJ2-5,TRBD2,TRBV6-5,-,TGTGCCAGCAACGAGGGAGGGCCTGGGGAGACCCAGTACTTC,CASNEGGPGETQYF
TRBJ2-5,TRBD2,TRBV5-1,once,TGCGCCAGCAGCTTATATAGCGGGGGTGAAATCCAAGAGACCCAGTACTTC,CASSLYSGGEIQETQYF
TRBJ2-3,TRBD2,TRBV7-9,once,TGTGCCAGCAGCTTAGCTCGTGGACTAGCGGGAGTTCAGGGAGATACGCAGTATTTT,CASSLARGLAGVQGDTQYF
TRBJ1-3,TRBD1,TRBV27,-,TGTGCCAGCAGTTCCCCCGGGACAGGGGGCCCCGTTTCTGGAAACACCATATATTTT,CASSSPGTGGPVSGNTIYF
TRBJ1-2,-,TRBV5-6,-,TGTGCCAGCAGCGGGGACATTTTAAATGGCTACACCTTC,CASSGDILNGYTF
TRBJ1-4,-,TRBV4-2,-,TGTGCCAGCAGTTCTACCTCAGGGGCTGGTGAAAAACTGTTTTTT,CASSSTSGAGEKLFF